The rows below give T cell receptor beta chains drawn from one sample of a study of blood T cells in healthy people across ages. TCRdb ran MiXCR on the 5' RACE reads and lists one entry per CDR3 protein. Among some 1,800,000 distinct CDR3 sequences listed, approximately 40% were seen once. The sequenced sample was blood. These receptors came from a human donor in good health. The CDR3 runs from the conserved cysteine through the conserved F or W. Fields, in order: CDR3 protein, CDR3 DNA, J gene, V gene, clone size, D gene, CDR3 length. The D gene is left open where the match is weak. Expanded clones get a size class; other rows say once, few or many, or leave the size out.

CDR3: CASSYASFGQGSNEQFF
DNA: TGTGCCAGCAGTTACGCGTCATTTGGACAGGGTTCGAATGAGCAGTTCTTC
J: TRBJ2-1
V: TRBV6-6
size: NA
D: TRBD1
length: 17

CDR3: CASSLATANTGELFF
DNA: TGTGCCAGCAGCTTGGCCACCGCGAACACCGGGGAGCTGTTTTTT
J: TRBJ2-2
V: TRBV5-5
size: few
D: NA
length: 15

CDR3: CASSSRDLLDTQYF
DNA: TGTGCCAGCAGTTCCCGGGACCTTCTGGATACGCAGTATTTT
J: TRBJ2-3
V: TRBV6-5
size: NA
D: NA
length: 14

CDR3: CASSNPVNQETQYF
DNA: TGTGCCAGCAGCAACCCGGTCAATCAAGAGACCCAGTACTTC
J: TRBJ2-5
V: TRBV13
size: few
D: NA
length: 14

CDR3: CATSRGLDRDRVYEQYF
DNA: TGTGCCACCAGCAGAGGCCTGGACCGGGACAGGGTGTACGAGCAGTACTTC
J: TRBJ2-7
V: TRBV15
size: NA
D: TRBD1
length: 17

CDR3: CASSQTYYEQYF
DNA: TGCGCCAGCAGCCAAACTTACTACGAGCAGTACTTC
J: TRBJ2-7
V: TRBV4-1
size: few
D: NA
length: 12

CDR3: CASSGLAETQYF
DNA: TGTGCCAGCAGTGGGCTGGCAGAGACCCAGTACTTC
J: TRBJ2-5
V: TRBV25-1
size: few
D: NA
length: 12

CDR3: CAAQFGIEKLFF
DNA: TGTGCCGCCCAGTTTGGAATTGAAAAACTGTTTTTT
J: TRBJ1-4
V: TRBV6-1
size: once
D: NA
length: 12

CDR3: CASSFSGVTSTDTQYF
DNA: TGTGCCAGCAGCTTTTCGGGGGTAACGAGCACAGATACGCAGTATTTT
J: TRBJ2-3
V: TRBV7-6
size: NA
D: NA
length: 16

CDR3: CASSVRGDFYGYTF
DNA: TGTGCCAGCAGTGTACGAGGGGATTTCTATGGCTACACCTTC
J: TRBJ1-2
V: TRBV25-1
size: few
D: NA
length: 14

CDR3: CASSLLQTGSMDYGYTF
DNA: TGTGCCAGCAGTCTCCTCCAGACAGGGTCGATGGACTATGGCTACACCTTC
J: TRBJ1-2
V: TRBV12-3/TRBV12-4
size: NA
D: TRBD1
length: 17

CDR3: CASSPRLAAEQYF
DNA: TGTGCCAGCAGTCCAAGACTAGCTGCCGAGCAGTACTTC
J: TRBJ2-7
V: TRBV6-2/TRBV6-3
size: NA
D: TRBD2
length: 13

CDR3: CASSPPGTRNEQFF
DNA: TGTGCCAGCAGTCCTCCTGGGACACGGAATGAGCAGTTCTTC
J: TRBJ2-1
V: TRBV28
size: NA
D: NA
length: 14

CDR3: CASSRSTSGGTNTGELFF
DNA: TGTGCCAGCAGTCGTTCGACTAGCGGGGGAACGAACACCGGGGAGCTGTTTTTT
J: TRBJ2-2
V: TRBV12-3/TRBV12-4
size: NA
D: TRBD2
length: 18

CDR3: CASSWQDIDIVGYTF
DNA: TGTGCCAGCAGCTGGCAAGACATCGATATCGTTGGCTACACCTTC
J: TRBJ1-2
V: TRBV7-9
size: NA
D: NA
length: 15

CDR3: CANQAGTGTGELFF
DNA: TGTGCCAACCAAGCCGGGACAGGGACCGGAGAGCTGTTTTTT
J: TRBJ2-2
V: TRBV12-3/TRBV12-4
size: NA
D: TRBD1
length: 14

CDR3: CASIQGIRSNEQFF
DNA: TGTGCCAGCATTCAAGGTATACGCTCCAATGAGCAGTTCTTC
J: TRBJ2-1
V: TRBV7-9
size: few
D: NA
length: 14

CDR3: CATSDLGGEYGYTF
DNA: TGTGCCACCAGTGATCTGGGGGGCGAGTATGGCTACACCTTC
J: TRBJ1-2
V: TRBV24-1
size: NA
D: NA
length: 14

CDR3: CSAQPLNYGYTF
DNA: TGCAGTGCTCAGCCCCTTAACTATGGCTACACCTTC
J: TRBJ1-2
V: TRBV20-1
size: NA
D: NA
length: 12

CDR3: CASSFLHGGGPNTEAFF
DNA: TGTGCCAGCAGTTTCCTGCACGGCGGGGGCCCGAACACTGAAGCTTTCTTT
J: TRBJ1-1
V: TRBV12-3/TRBV12-4
size: NA
D: NA
length: 17

CDR3: CSARSPKAGIVNYGYTF
DNA: TGCAGTGCTAGATCGCCCAAGGCAGGGATTGTGAACTATGGCTACACCTTC
J: TRBJ1-2
V: TRBV20-1
size: NA
D: NA
length: 17

CDR3: CASSQEEGDIQYF
DNA: TGCGCCAGCAGCCAAGAAGAGGGGGACATTCAGTACTTC
J: TRBJ2-4
V: TRBV4-3
size: NA
D: NA
length: 13

CDR3: CASSFITGKATQYF
DNA: TGTGCCAGCAGTTTTATCACGGGGAAAGCTACGCAGTATTTT
J: TRBJ2-3
V: TRBV12-3/TRBV12-4
size: few
D: NA
length: 14

CDR3: CASSLGDGFSQPQHF
DNA: TGTGCCAGCAGCTTAGGAGATGGATTCTCTCAGCCCCAGCATTTT
J: TRBJ1-5
V: TRBV7-9
size: NA
D: NA
length: 15

CDR3: CASSYRGHLNEQFF
DNA: TGTGCCAGCAGTTACCGCGGACATCTCAACGAGCAGTTCTTC
J: TRBJ2-1
V: TRBV6-2/TRBV6-3
size: NA
D: NA
length: 14

CDR3: CASSQGLTEHYEQYF
DNA: TGCGCCAGCAGCCAAGGTCTGACAGAGCACTACGAGCAGTACTTC
J: TRBJ2-7
V: TRBV4-3
size: NA
D: NA
length: 15

CDR3: CASSQDFGGGQETQYF
DNA: TGCGCCAGCAGCCAAGATTTCGGGGGGGGGCAAGAGACCCAGTACTTC
J: TRBJ2-5
V: TRBV4-3
size: few
D: TRBD2
length: 16

CDR3: CASSYQFRDEQYF
DNA: TGTGCCAGCAGTTACCAGTTCCGGGACGAGCAGTACTTC
J: TRBJ2-7
V: TRBV6-5
size: few
D: NA
length: 13

CDR3: CASSQVGEPTEAFF
DNA: TGTGCCAGCAGCCAAGTAGGCGAACCCACTGAAGCTTTCTTT
J: TRBJ1-1
V: TRBV4-2
size: many
D: NA
length: 14

CDR3: CASSSRTSGGPYEQYF
DNA: TGTGCCAGCAGCTCGCGAACTAGCGGGGGACCCTACGAGCAGTACTTC
J: TRBJ2-7
V: TRBV9
size: NA
D: TRBD2
length: 16

CDR3: CSVPTGNQETQYF
DNA: TGCAGCGTCCCGACAGGGAACCAAGAGACCCAGTACTTC
J: TRBJ2-5
V: TRBV29-1
size: few
D: TRBD1
length: 13

CDR3: CATSDPYDSYEQYF
DNA: TGTGCCACCAGTGATCCGTATGACAGCTACGAGCAGTACTTC
J: TRBJ2-7
V: TRBV24-1
size: few
D: NA
length: 14

CDR3: CASSQDPPVTGAGDTQYF
DNA: TGCGCCAGCAGCCAAGATCCCCCGGTAACGGGGGCAGGGGATACGCAGTATTTT
J: TRBJ2-3
V: TRBV4-3
size: few
D: NA
length: 18

CDR3: CASGQGGRANYGYTF
DNA: TGCGCCAGCGGCCAAGGCGGAAGAGCCAACTATGGCTACACCTTC
J: TRBJ1-2
V: TRBV4-3
size: NA
D: NA
length: 15

CDR3: CSATAPGTYNSPLHF
DNA: TGCAGTGCTACAGCCCCGGGAACGTATAATTCACCCCTCCACTTT
J: TRBJ1-6
V: TRBV20-1
size: few
D: NA
length: 15

CDR3: CASSLGGGNYYEQFF
DNA: TGTGCCAGCAGCTTGGGCGGGGGCAATTACTACGAGCAGTTCTTC
J: TRBJ2-1
V: TRBV7-3
size: once
D: NA
length: 15

CDR3: CASGLVIAGRDTEAFF
DNA: TGTGCTAGTGGTTTGGTAATAGCGGGGCGCGACACTGAAGCTTTCTTT
J: TRBJ1-1
V: TRBV12-5
size: NA
D: NA
length: 16

CDR3: CASSQWFSGGGEQFF
DNA: TGCGCCAGCAGCCAGTGGTTTTCGGGCGGGGGAGAGCAGTTCTTC
J: TRBJ2-1
V: TRBV4-1
size: NA
D: TRBD2
length: 15

CDR3: CASSSTKNHNEQFF
DNA: TGTGCCAGCAGTTCGACAAAAAACCACAATGAGCAGTTCTTC
J: TRBJ2-1
V: TRBV25-1
size: few
D: NA
length: 14

CDR3: CASSKPSGGKDEQFF
DNA: TGTGCCAGCAGCAAACCTAGCGGGGGAAAGGATGAGCAGTTCTTC
J: TRBJ2-1
V: TRBV7-2
size: NA
D: TRBD2
length: 15

CDR3: CASSLTQHTEAFF
DNA: TGTGCCAGCAGCTTAACGCAGCACACTGAAGCTTTCTTT
J: TRBJ1-1
V: TRBV7-2
size: NA
D: NA
length: 13

CDR3: CASSLDGRTQYF
DNA: TGCGCCAGCAGTTTGGACGGACGGACCCAGTACTTC
J: TRBJ2-5
V: TRBV4-1
size: few
D: NA
length: 12

CDR3: CASRGYSTDEQYF
DNA: TGTGCCAGCAGGGGATATAGTACCGACGAGCAGTACTTC
J: TRBJ2-7
V: TRBV2
size: NA
D: NA
length: 13

CDR3: CASSPFRGGANEQFF
DNA: TGTGCCAGCAGCCCCTTCCGGGGGGGAGCGAATGAGCAGTTCTTC
J: TRBJ2-1
V: TRBV7-7
size: NA
D: TRBD2
length: 15

CDR3: CSVDLEGAGGYTF
DNA: TGCAGCGTTGATCTTGAGGGAGCGGGAGGCTACACCTTC
J: TRBJ1-2
V: TRBV29-1
size: few
D: NA
length: 13

CDR3: CSARDPSTAGGRGETQYF
DNA: TGCAGTGCTAGAGATCCGTCTACGGCGGGGGGGCGGGGAGAGACCCAGTACTTC
J: TRBJ2-5
V: TRBV20-1
size: NA
D: TRBD2
length: 18

CDR3: CSASSGQGLGETQYF
DNA: TGCAGCGCATCTTCGGGACAGGGATTGGGAGAGACCCAGTACTTC
J: TRBJ2-5
V: TRBV29-1
size: many
D: TRBD1
length: 15

CDR3: CASSFNSGGDKNIQYF
DNA: TGTGCCAGCAGCTTTAATAGCGGGGGGGACAAAAACATTCAGTACTTC
J: TRBJ2-4
V: TRBV6-6
size: NA
D: TRBD2
length: 16

CDR3: CASSQGGGQVTGELFF
DNA: TGTGCCAGCAGCCAAGGAGGAGGACAGGTCACCGGGGAGCTGTTTTTT
J: TRBJ2-2
V: TRBV3-1
size: NA
D: TRBD1
length: 16

CDR3: CSARVWGGSYNEQFF
DNA: TGCAGTGCTAGGGTGTGGGGGGGCTCCTACAATGAGCAGTTCTTC
J: TRBJ2-1
V: TRBV20-1
size: few
D: TRBD2
length: 15

CDR3: CASSLAVRGEEYF
DNA: TGTGCCAGCAGCTTAGCGGTTAGGGGGGAGGAGTACTTC
J: TRBJ2-4
V: TRBV7-2
size: many
D: NA
length: 13

CDR3: CASGPGGYEQYF
DNA: TGTGCCAGCGGGCCAGGGGGCTACGAGCAGTACTTC
J: TRBJ2-7
V: TRBV28
size: many
D: TRBD1
length: 12

CDR3: CATSSGTGTGLFWEKLFF
DNA: TGTGCCACCAGCTCCGGTACCGGGACAGGTTTATTTTGGGAAAAACTGTTTTTT
J: TRBJ1-4
V: TRBV15
size: NA
D: TRBD1
length: 18

CDR3: CASSLGRATEQFF
DNA: TGTGCCAGCAGCTTAGGCCGGGCGACTGAGCAGTTCTTC
J: TRBJ2-1
V: TRBV7-8
size: NA
D: NA
length: 13

CDR3: CASIYERSLAEQYF
DNA: TGTGCCAGCATCTACGAGCGGTCCTTGGCCGAGCAGTACTTC
J: TRBJ2-7
V: TRBV5-8
size: few
D: NA
length: 14

CDR3: CASSKAEGAPRETQYF
DNA: TGTGCCAGCAGCAAAGCCGAGGGGGCGCCCCGGGAGACCCAGTACTTC
J: TRBJ2-5
V: TRBV21-1
size: NA
D: NA
length: 16

CDR3: CASSTGQPGYGYTF
DNA: TGTGCCAGCAGCACGGGACAGCCCGGTTATGGCTACACCTTC
J: TRBJ1-2
V: TRBV28
size: NA
D: TRBD1
length: 14

CDR3: CSVDDGGYTDTQYF
DNA: TGCAGCGTTGATGACGGGGGGTACACAGATACGCAGTATTTT
J: TRBJ2-3
V: TRBV29-1
size: NA
D: TRBD2
length: 14

CDR3: CSVGVGSREQYF
DNA: TGCAGCGTTGGCGTTGGTAGTAGGGAGCAGTACTTC
J: TRBJ2-5
V: TRBV29-1
size: NA
D: NA
length: 12